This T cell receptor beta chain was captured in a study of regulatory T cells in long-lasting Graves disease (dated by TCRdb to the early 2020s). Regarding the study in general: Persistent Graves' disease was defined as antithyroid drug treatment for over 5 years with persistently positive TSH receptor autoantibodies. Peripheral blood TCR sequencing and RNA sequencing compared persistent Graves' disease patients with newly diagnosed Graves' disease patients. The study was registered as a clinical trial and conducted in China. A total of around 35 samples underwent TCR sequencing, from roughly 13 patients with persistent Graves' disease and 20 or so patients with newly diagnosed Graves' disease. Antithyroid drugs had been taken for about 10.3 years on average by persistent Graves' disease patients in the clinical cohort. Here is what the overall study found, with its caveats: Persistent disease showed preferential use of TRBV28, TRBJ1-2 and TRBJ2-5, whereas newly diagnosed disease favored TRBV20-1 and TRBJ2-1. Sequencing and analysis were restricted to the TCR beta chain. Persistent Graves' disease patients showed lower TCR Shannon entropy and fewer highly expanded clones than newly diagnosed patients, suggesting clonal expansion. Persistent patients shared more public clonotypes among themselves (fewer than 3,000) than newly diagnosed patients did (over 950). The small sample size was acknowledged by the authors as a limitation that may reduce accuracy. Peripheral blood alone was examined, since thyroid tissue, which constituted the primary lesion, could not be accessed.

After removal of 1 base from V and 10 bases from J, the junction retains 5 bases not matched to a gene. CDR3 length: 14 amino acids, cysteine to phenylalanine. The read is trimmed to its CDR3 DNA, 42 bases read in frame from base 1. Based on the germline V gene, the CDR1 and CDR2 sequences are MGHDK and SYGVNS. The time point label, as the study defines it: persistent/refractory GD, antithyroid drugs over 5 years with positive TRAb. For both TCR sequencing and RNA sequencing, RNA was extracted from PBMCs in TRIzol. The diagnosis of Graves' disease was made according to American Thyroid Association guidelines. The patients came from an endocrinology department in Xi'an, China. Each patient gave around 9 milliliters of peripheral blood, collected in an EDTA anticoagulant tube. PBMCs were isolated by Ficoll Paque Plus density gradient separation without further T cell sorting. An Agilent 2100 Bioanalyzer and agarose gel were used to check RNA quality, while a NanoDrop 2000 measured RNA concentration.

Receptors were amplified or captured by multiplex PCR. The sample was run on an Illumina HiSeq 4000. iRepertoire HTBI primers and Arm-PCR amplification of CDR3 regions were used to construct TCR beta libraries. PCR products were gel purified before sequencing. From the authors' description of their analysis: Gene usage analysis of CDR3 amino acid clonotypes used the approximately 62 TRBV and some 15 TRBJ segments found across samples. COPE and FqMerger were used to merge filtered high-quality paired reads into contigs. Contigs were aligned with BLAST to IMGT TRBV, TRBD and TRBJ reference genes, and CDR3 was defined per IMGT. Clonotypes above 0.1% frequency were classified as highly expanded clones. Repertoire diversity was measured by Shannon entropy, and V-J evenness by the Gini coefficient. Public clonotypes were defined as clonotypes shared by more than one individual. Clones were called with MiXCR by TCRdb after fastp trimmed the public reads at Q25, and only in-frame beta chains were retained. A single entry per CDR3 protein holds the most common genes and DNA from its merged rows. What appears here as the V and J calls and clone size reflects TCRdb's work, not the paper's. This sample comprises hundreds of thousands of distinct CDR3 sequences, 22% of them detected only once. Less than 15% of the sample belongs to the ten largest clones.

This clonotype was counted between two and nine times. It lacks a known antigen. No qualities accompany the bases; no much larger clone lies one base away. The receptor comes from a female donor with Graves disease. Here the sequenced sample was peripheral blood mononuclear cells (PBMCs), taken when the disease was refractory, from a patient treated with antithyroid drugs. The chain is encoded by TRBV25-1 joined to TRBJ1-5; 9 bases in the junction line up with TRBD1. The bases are TGTGCCAGCAGTGAATGGGGACAGGGAGGACCCCAGCATTTT. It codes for CASSEWGQGGPQHF. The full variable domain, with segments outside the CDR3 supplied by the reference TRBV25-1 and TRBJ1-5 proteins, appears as EADIYQTPRYLVIGTGKKITLECSQTMGHDKMYWYQQDPGMELHLIHYSYGVNSTEKGDLSSESTVSRIRTEHFPLTLESARPSHTSQYLCASSEWGQGGPQHFGDGTRLSIL.